The rows below give T cell receptor beta chains drawn from one sample of a study of blood T cell repertoires in COVID-19. TCRdb's table, derived via immunoSEQ multiplex PCR, lists solely in-frame clones and lacks some. Altogether 100,000 to 150,000 clones are present, over 75% being singletons, with the ten largest covering around 27%. The sequenced sample was peripheral blood. The receptors shown here come from a woman aged 80 or over with acute or convalescent COVID-19. CDR3s include the opening cysteine and the closing phenylalanine or tryptophan. Each record gives: J gene, V gene, clone size, D gene, CDR3 DNA, CDR3 protein. The D gene is left open where the match is weak. The size entry is marked missing in some rows and otherwise reads once, few, many or a size class.

>TRBJ1-1|TRBV7-2|NA|NA
TGTGCCAGCAGCTTAGCGAGTGGAGGAACTGAAGCTTTCTTT
CASSLASGGTEAFF
>TRBJ2-7|TRBV6-6|NA|TRBD1
TGTGCCAGCAGACGACGACCGGGACAGGGGAGCTCCTACGAGCAGTACTTC
CASRRRPGQGSSYEQYF
>TRBJ1-1|TRBV7-2|NA|TRBD1
TGTGCCAGCAGCCCCGCACCGACAGGGAGTCCCACTGAAGCTTTCTTT
CASSPAPTGSPTEAFF
>TRBJ1-2|TRBV6-5|NA|TRBD1
TGTGCCAGCAGTTCCGACAGGGGGCTTGACTATGGCTACACCTTC
CASSSDRGLDYGYTF
>TRBJ1-6|TRBV7-8|many|NA
TGTGCCAGCAGCTCAGTTAGTGTGGAGAGCTCCTATAATTCACCCCTCCACTTT
CASSSVSVESSYNSPLHF
>TRBJ2-7|TRBV13|once|TRBD1
TGTGCCAGCAGCTTTGGGGACAGGAACTACGAGCAGTACTTC
CASSFGDRNYEQYF
>TRBJ2-5|TRBV27|few|TRBD1
TGTGCCAGCAGTTTGGGGGACAGGGGGGGAGAGACCCAGTACTTC
CASSLGDRGGETQYF
>TRBJ1-3|TRBV7-9|NA|TRBD1
TGTGCCAGCAGCTTCAGGGGGAACGGAAACACCATATATTTT
CASSFRGNGNTIYF
>TRBJ1-1|TRBV5-6|NA|TRBD1
TGTGCCAGCAGCTTGGGGGACAGGAGGAACACTGAAGCTTTCTTT
CASSLGDRRNTEAFF
>TRBJ1-2|TRBV2|NA|NA
TGTGCCAGCAGTGAAGACAGGGTTGGAGGCTACACCTTC
CASSEDRVGGYTF
>TRBJ1-4|TRBV5-1|NA|TRBD1
TGCGCCAGCAGCTTGGGGACAGGGTTTAATGAAAAACTGTTTTTT
CASSLGTGFNEKLFF
>TRBJ2-1|TRBV7-2|once|TRBD1
TGTGCCAGCAGCCCCACAGGGGGCAAGGAGCAGTTCTTC
CASSPTGGKEQFF
>TRBJ2-5|TRBV5-1|NA|NA
TGCGCCAGCGGCCGGGACACCCAAGAGACCCAGTACTTC
CASGRDTQETQYF
>TRBJ1-5|TRBV5-1|NA|NA
TGCGCCAGCAGCTTGGGCGGGGGAGTAGAGCCCCAGCATTTT
CASSLGGGVEPQHF
>TRBJ2-3|TRBV15|NA|TRBD1
TGTGCCATCAGCAGACAGGGTCGTGAGCAGTATTTT
CAISRQGREQYF
>TRBJ1-2|TRBV7-2|NA|NA
TGTGCCAGCAGCTTAGACAGGTCTAACTATGGCTACACCTTC
CASSLDRSNYGYTF
>TRBJ1-3|TRBV5-4|NA|NA
TGTGCCAGCAGCCTAACCCCCGAGAACACCATATATTTT
CASSLTPENTIYF
>TRBJ1-4|TRBV5-6|once|TRBD1
TGTGCCAGCAGTTACGGGACAGCCGATGAAAAACTGTTTTTT
CASSYGTADEKLFF
>TRBJ1-2|TRBV6-5|NA|TRBD1
TGTGCCAGCAGGGGACAGGGAATAAATGGCTACACCTTC
CASRGQGINGYTF
>TRBJ1-2|TRBV19|NA|NA
TGTGCCAGTAGTAGTCCGGGGGGACCGGTTGGCTACACCTTC
CASSSPGGPVGYTF
>TRBJ2-5|TRBV5-1|NA|TRBD1
TGCGCCAGCACCCGGGGGACAGGTGGGGAGACCCAGTACTTC
CASTRGTGGETQYF
>TRBJ1-2|TRBV2|NA|NA
TGTGCCAGCAGTGTCAGGGATGGCTACACCTTC
CASSVRDGYTF
>TRBJ1-5|TRBV10-3|NA|NA
TGTGCCATCAGTGACGGAGATCAGCCCCAGCATTTT
CAISDGDQPQHF
>TRBJ1-4|TRBV29-1|NA|NA
TGCAGCGTGGCCACAGGGACTAATGAAAAACTGTTTTTT
CSVATGTNEKLFF
>TRBJ2-7|TRBV22-1|NA|NA
TGTCCTGGGAGCTCAAGACAGGGGGATAACGAGCAGTACTTC
CPGSSRQGDNEQYF
>TRBJ1-6|TRBV6-2/TRBV6-3|NA|NA
TGTGCCAGCAGTATACAGGGTTCGGTCCTCCACTTT
CASSIQGSVLHF
>TRBJ2-7|TRBV7-6|NA|TRBD1
TGTGCCAGCAGCTTGGGACAGGGGACGGCCTACGAGCAGTACTTC
CASSLGQGTAYEQYF
>TRBJ1-2|TRBV3-1/TRBV3-2|once|NA
TGTGCCAGCAGCCTGAAGGCGGTTGGTGGCTACACCTTC
CASSLKAVGGYTF
>TRBJ1-2|TRBV19|NA|TRBD1
TGTGCCAGTAGTATCCGGGACAGCAACTATGGCTACACCTTC
CASSIRDSNYGYTF
>TRBJ1-2|TRBV11-2|NA|TRBD1
TGTGCCAGCACTAGGGACAGGGGGCTAGATGGCTACACCTTC
CASTRDRGLDGYTF
>TRBJ1-3|TRBV9|NA|NA
TGTGCCAGCAGCGTAGGGACAGAGGGAAACACCATATATTTT
CASSVGTEGNTIYF
>TRBJ1-2|TRBV10-3|NA|NA
TGTGCCATCAGTGGAGACAACAGGTGGAGCTACACCTTC
CAISGDNRWSYTF
>TRBJ2-1|TRBV6-4|NA|TRBD2
TGTGCCAGCAGTCCACTCGCTAGCGGGGGGGCTAATGAGCAGTTCTTC
CASSPLASGGANEQFF
>TRBJ1-2|TRBV27|NA|NA
TGTGCCAGCAGTTTATCGATACACAGTTCTTATGGCTACACCTTC
CASSLSIHSSYGYTF
>TRBJ2-1|TRBV5-1|NA|TRBD2
TGCGCCAGCAGTCGGGGGGATGGGAATGAGCAGTTCTTC
CASSRGDGNEQFF
>TRBJ2-4|TRBV7-9|NA|NA
TGTGCCAGCAGCTTAGAAGGGGTATCCAAAAACATTCAGTACTTC
CASSLEGVSKNIQYF
>TRBJ2-5|TRBV2|NA|TRBD2
TGTGCCAGCAGAGAATACCGACTAGCGGGGAACCAAGAGACCCAGTACTTC
CASREYRLAGNQETQYF
>TRBJ2-1|TRBV24-1|NA|TRBD2
TGTGCCACCAGTGACCCTCGAACTAGCGGGGTTGAGCAGTTCTTC
CATSDPRTSGVEQFF
>TRBJ2-1|TRBV9|NA|TRBD2
TGTGCCAGCAGACCTGGAGCGGGGGGGCAACTCAATGAGCAGTTCTTC
CASRPGAGGQLNEQFF
>TRBJ1-1|TRBV18|NA|NA
TGTGCCAGCTCCCAGGTAGGCGCTGAAGCTTTCTTT
CASSQVGAEAFF
>TRBJ1-2|TRBV9|NA|NA
TGTGCCAGCAGCGTCGAAGAGACAGGCCACTACACCTTC
CASSVEETGHYTF
>TRBJ2-2|TRBV7-8|NA|TRBD1
TGTGCCAGCAGCAGGCGACAGGGGGAACCCGGGGAGCTGTTTTTT
CASSRRQGEPGELFF
>TRBJ2-5|TRBV5-4|few|TRBD1
TGTGCCAGCAGCTTGGACAGGGGGTTCCAAGAGACCCAGTACTTC
CASSLDRGFQETQYF
>TRBJ2-5|TRBV18|NA|NA
TGTGCCAGCTCACAAAGGCCGAGACAGCGAGAAGAGACCCAGTACTTC
CASSQRPRQREETQYF
>TRBJ1-6|TRBV6-2/TRBV6-3|NA|NA
TGTGCCAGCAGTTACTCGCAGAATTCACCCCTCCACTTT
CASSYSQNSPLHF